Described below is a single T cell receptor (beta chain) sequence and its context. The length of the CDR3 is 15 residues. Germline-derived CDR1 and CDR2 are MNHNS and SASEGT. With 3 bases removed from V and 5 bases from J, the gap between germline ends came to 16 bases. Assay execution proceeded at the deep level. In the source study's methods: ImmunoSEQ supplied junction-only sequences lacking quality scores, so filtering was different. Sequencing was performed with immunoSEQ multiplex PCR; in TCRdb, only in-frame clones are kept and a portion is missing. V and J calls and clone size come straight from that table; D and trimming were deduced from the DNA. This table has 1.4 million to 1.5 million clones, roughly 95% appearing once. Partitioning of CD4+ cells yielded a CD45RA+ naive subset and a CD45RA-negative memory subset. The data are from a study of shared clonotypes between healthy human individuals. As for the study in general: Participating donors consisted of a couple of women and a few men aged 18 to 49.

The chain recombines TRBV6-1 with TRBJ2-5, with D possibly matching TRBD2 (7 bases). This sequence originates from a man younger than 45 in good health. The sequencing input was naive CD4+ T cells sorted from blood. The subset is: CD45RA+ positively selected. The CDR3, as DNA: TGTGCCAGCAGTGAGGCCTTTGGGGGGGCGGAGACCCAGTACTTC. Protein product: CASSEAFGGAETQYF.